This T cell receptor (beta chain) was identified in a study of PD-L1 blockade in urothelial cancer (dated 2017 in TCRdb). For the study in its entirety: All patients started therapy at some point between 2014 and 2016 and received atezolizumab 1,200 mg intravenously every 3 weeks. About 90% of the roughly 29 patients were identified as males with urothelial cancer of bladder origin, and a prior smoking history was reported by 18 of 29 patients. An ECOG performance status of 0 or 1 was recorded for the patients, and 0 to 3 prior chemotherapy regimens had been received by the patients. Blood samples were analyzed 3 weeks after the start of treatment (second dose) and 6 weeks after the start of treatment. A median of roughly 140,000 T cells and 65,000 to 90,000 unique TCRs was obtained from blood samples, and a median clonality of around 0.072 was observed. The study, an exploratory multi-omic analysis, examined somatic, immune and clinical correlates of response to PD-L1 blockade with atezolizumab in urothelial cancer. TCR sequencing covered pretreatment tumor samples and matched, serially collected peripheral blood taken before and after atezolizumab treatment. Durable clinical benefit was defined as progression-free survival longer than 6 months, and TCR features were also tested against progression-free and overall survival. Whole exome sequencing and RNA sequencing of pretreatment tumors were performed alongside TCR sequencing in the same patients. Durable clinical benefit was achieved by nine patients but not by the remaining 20. Pretreatment blood TCR-seq was available for around 29 patients, at least one posttreatment blood collection was obtained for about 24 patients, and tumor TCR-seq was available for about 24 patients. General conclusions and limits of the study: Because the sample size was small (n ≈ 28) and many of the analyses were exploratory, the results are meant to be hypothesis-generating. At 3 weeks after the start of treatment, tumor-associated TCR clones in peripheral blood had expanded more in patients with durable benefit (n of about 20, p = 0.022). Improved progression-free and overall survival was associated with having pretreatment peripheral blood TCR clonality below the median.

In the case of this clone: Its antigen remains undetermined. One base away there is no much larger clone; base qualities are not given.

There are 15 amino acids in the CDR3, from cysteine to phenylalanine inclusive. The retained sequence is limited to the CDR3, 45 bases, with the frame set at the first base. Taken from the germline V gene, the CDR1 and CDR2 loops are SGHRS and YFSETQ. V is cut back by 4 bases and J by 4 bases, with 10 bases in the junction unmatched. According to the study, the label for this sample's time point signals: pretreatment peripheral blood. The cohort comprised fewer than 35 patients with locally advanced or metastatic urothelial carcinoma treated at Memorial Sloan Kettering on a trial protocol. Peripheral blood mononuclear cells were collected from each patient pretreatment and during treatment, giving between 1 and 8 total time points per patient. The Qiagen DNeasy Blood extraction kit was used to purify genomic DNA from total PBMCs and tumor samples. PBMCs were collected pretreatment and during treatment, and were isolated and stored as previously described.

Each PCR received spiked-in synthetic TCR analog templates so that absolute template abundance could be estimated from read counts. The immunoSEQ assay used bias-controlled V and J gene primers to amplify TCRbeta CDR3 regions from genomic DNA. Sequencing of rearranged TCRbeta segments was done at approximately 20X coverage. The original pipeline was this. Clustering was used to correct sequencing errors, and CDR3s were annotated against IMGT so that V, D and J genes could be assigned. Out-of-frame and stop-codon sequences were excluded, and only productive TCRbeta rearrangements were used in downstream analyses. Clonality was calculated as one minus the Shannon entropy normalized by the log of the number of unique productive sequences. Clones differing between time points or between blood and tumor were identified by Fisher's exact test with Benjamini-Hochberg correction at adjusted p below 0.01. The source is immuneACCESS, and TCRdb retained only in-frame sequences with V and J called. Part of the clones is not carried over; for the studies checked, unresolved V genes explain less than half of this, and the remainder is unexplained. V, J and clone size are taken as reported in that table, and D and trimming were inferred from the DNA itself. For this sample the table gives about 85,000 clones, of which 85% were detected only once. The leading ten clones occupy under 15% of the sample.

The receptor's source is a man aged 55 to 69 with urothelial cancer. Recombination joined TRBV5-1 with TRBJ2-5; TRBD1 fits 7 bases in the junction. Sequencing used PBMCs, obtained around atezolizumab (anti-PD-L1) treatment. Here is the DNA: TGCGCCAGCAGCGTACGAGGGGGCGTTGGAGAGACCCAGTACTTC. Its amino acids are CASSVRGGVGETQYF.